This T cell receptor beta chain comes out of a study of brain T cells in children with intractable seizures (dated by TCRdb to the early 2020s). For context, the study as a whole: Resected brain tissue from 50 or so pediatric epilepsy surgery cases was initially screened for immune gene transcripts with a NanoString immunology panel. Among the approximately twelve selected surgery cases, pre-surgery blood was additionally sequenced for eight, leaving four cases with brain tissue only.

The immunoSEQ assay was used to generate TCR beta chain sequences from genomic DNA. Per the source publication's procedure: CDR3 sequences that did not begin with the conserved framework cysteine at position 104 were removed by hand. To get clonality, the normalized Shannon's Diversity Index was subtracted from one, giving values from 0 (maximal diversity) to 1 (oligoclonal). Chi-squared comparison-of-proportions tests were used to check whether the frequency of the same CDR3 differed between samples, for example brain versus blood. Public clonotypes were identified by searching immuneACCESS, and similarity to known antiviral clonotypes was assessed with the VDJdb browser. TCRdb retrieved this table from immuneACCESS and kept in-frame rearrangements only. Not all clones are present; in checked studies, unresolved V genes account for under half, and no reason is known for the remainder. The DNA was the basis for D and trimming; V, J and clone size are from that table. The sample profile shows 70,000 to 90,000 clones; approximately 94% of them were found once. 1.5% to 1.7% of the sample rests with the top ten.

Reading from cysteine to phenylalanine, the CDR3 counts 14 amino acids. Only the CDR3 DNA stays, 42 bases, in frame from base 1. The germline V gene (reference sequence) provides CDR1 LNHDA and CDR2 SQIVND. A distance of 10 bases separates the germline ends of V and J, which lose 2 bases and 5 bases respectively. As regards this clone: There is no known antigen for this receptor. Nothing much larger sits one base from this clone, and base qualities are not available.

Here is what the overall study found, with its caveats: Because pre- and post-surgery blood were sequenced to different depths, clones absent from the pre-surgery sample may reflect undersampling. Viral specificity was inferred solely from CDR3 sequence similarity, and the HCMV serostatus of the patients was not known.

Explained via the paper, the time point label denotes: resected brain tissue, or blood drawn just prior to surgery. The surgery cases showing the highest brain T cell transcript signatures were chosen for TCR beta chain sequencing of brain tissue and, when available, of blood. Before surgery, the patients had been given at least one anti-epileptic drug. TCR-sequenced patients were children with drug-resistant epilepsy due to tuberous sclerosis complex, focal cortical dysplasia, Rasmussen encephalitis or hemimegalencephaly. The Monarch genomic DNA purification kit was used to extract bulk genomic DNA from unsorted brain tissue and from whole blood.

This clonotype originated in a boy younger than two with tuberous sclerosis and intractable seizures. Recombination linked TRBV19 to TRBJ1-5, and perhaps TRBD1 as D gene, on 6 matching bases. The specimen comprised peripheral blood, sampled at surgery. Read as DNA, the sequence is TGTGCCAGTAGTATACAGGGGACCGATCAGCCCCAGCATTTT. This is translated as CASSIQGTDQPQHF. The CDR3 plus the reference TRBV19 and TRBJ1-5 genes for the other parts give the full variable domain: DGGITQSPKYLFRKEGQNVTLSCEQNLNHDAMYWYRQDPGQGLRLIYYSQIVNDFQKGDIAEGYSVSREKKESFPLTVTSAQKNPTAFYLCASSIQGTDQPQHFGDGTRLSIL.